A selection of T cell receptor beta chains follows, all from one sample in a study of cytomegalovirus exposure and HLA in healthy donors. This table comes from immunoSEQ multiplex PCR, and its TCRdb copy is limited to in-frame clones, with some not included. In total, the table holds tens of thousands of clones. Sequenced: PBMCs. These receptors came from a man aged 18 to 29 in good health and CMV-seropositive. The CDR3 runs from the conserved cysteine through the conserved F or W. The D gene is left open where the match is weak.

j_call: TRBJ1-5; v_call: TRBV7-9; d_call: TRBD1; cdr3_nt: TGTGCCAGCAGTCCTACAGGGGACCATCAGCCCCAGCATTTT; cdr3_aa: CASSPTGDHQPQHF
j_call: TRBJ2-5; v_call: TRBV29-1; d_call: -; cdr3_nt: TGCAGCGTCACGGGTTGGTCGGAGACCCAGTACTTC; cdr3_aa: CSVTGWSETQYF
j_call: TRBJ2-5; v_call: TRBV7-2; d_call: -; cdr3_nt: TGTGCCAGCAGCTACCAGGGGGGCCAGGAGACCCAGTACTTC; cdr3_aa: CASSYQGGQETQYF
j_call: TRBJ2-7; v_call: TRBV6-5; d_call: -; cdr3_nt: TGTGCCAGCAGTTCTTATGATAGCGGAGCATCCTACGAGCAGTACTTC; cdr3_aa: CASSSYDSGASYEQYF
j_call: TRBJ1-2; v_call: TRBV7-2; d_call: TRBD1; cdr3_nt: TGTGCCAGCAGCGTAAGAGACAGGGAAGCTAACTATGGCTACACCTTC; cdr3_aa: CASSVRDREANYGYTF
j_call: TRBJ2-7; v_call: TRBV15; d_call: -; cdr3_nt: TGTGCCACCAGCCTCGGGAGAAAGGTCCCTCACGAGCAGTACTTC; cdr3_aa: CATSLGRKVPHEQYF
j_call: TRBJ1-2; v_call: TRBV6-6; d_call: TRBD1; cdr3_nt: TGTGCCAGCAGCCCCCACGCCGCAGGGACAGACTATGGCTACACCTTC; cdr3_aa: CASSPHAAGTDYGYTF
j_call: TRBJ1-3; v_call: TRBV19; d_call: -; cdr3_nt: TGTGCCAGTAGTAAAGTGATATACAGGGAGTCACCTGGAAACACCATATATTTT; cdr3_aa: CASSKVIYRESPGNTIYF
j_call: TRBJ2-2; v_call: TRBV4-2; d_call: TRBD2; cdr3_nt: TGTGCCAGCAGCCAAGCTAGCGGGCTTGACACCGGGGAGCTGTTTTTT; cdr3_aa: CASSQASGLDTGELFF
j_call: TRBJ1-2; v_call: TRBV7-2; d_call: -; cdr3_nt: TGTGCCAGCACCCCGGCCGGGGGTTCGGGCGGCTACACCTTC; cdr3_aa: CASTPAGGSGGYTF
j_call: TRBJ1-2; v_call: TRBV6-6; d_call: TRBD1; cdr3_nt: TGTGCCAGCCGGGACAGGGGGGAAGCTAACTATGGCTACACCTTC; cdr3_aa: CASRDRGEANYGYTF
j_call: TRBJ2-7; v_call: TRBV28; d_call: TRBD2; cdr3_nt: TGTGCCAGCAGAGTGGGACTAGCGGGAGCTTACGAGCAGTACTTC; cdr3_aa: CASRVGLAGAYEQYF
j_call: TRBJ1-5; v_call: TRBV7-3; d_call: TRBD1; cdr3_nt: TGTGCCAGCAGTCGGACAGGGGAGATCAATCAGCCCCAGCATTTT; cdr3_aa: CASSRTGEINQPQHF
j_call: TRBJ2-5; v_call: TRBV29-1; d_call: TRBD1; cdr3_nt: TGCAGCGTGGAGACAGGGGCCTTGGAGACCCAGTACTTC; cdr3_aa: CSVETGALETQYF
j_call: TRBJ2-7; v_call: TRBV10-3; d_call: -; cdr3_nt: TGTGCCATCAGCCTACAGGGAGTGGGCTACGAGCAGTACTTC; cdr3_aa: CAISLQGVGYEQYF
j_call: TRBJ2-1; v_call: TRBV14; d_call: TRBD2; cdr3_nt: TGTGCCAGCAGCCCCAGCGGGGTCTCCTACAATGAGCAGTTCTTC; cdr3_aa: CASSPSGVSYNEQFF
j_call: TRBJ1-2; v_call: TRBV27; d_call: -; cdr3_nt: TGTGCCAGCAGTTTATCGAGCGGAAGCCATGGCTACACCTTC; cdr3_aa: CASSLSSGSHGYTF
j_call: TRBJ2-3; v_call: TRBV11-1; d_call: TRBD1; cdr3_nt: TGTGCCAGCAGCGTCCGTACAGGGGGCACAGATACGCAGTATTTT; cdr3_aa: CASSVRTGGTDTQYF
j_call: TRBJ2-7; v_call: TRBV5-6; d_call: TRBD2; cdr3_nt: TGTGCCAGCAGCCGGTGGAGCGGGAGCTACGAGCAGTACTTC; cdr3_aa: CASSRWSGSYEQYF
j_call: TRBJ2-5; v_call: TRBV18; d_call: TRBD2; cdr3_nt: TGTGCCAGCTCACCATCGGGGGGCCAAGAGACCCAGTACTTC; cdr3_aa: CASSPSGGQETQYF
j_call: TRBJ1-1; v_call: TRBV19; d_call: -; cdr3_nt: TGTGCCAGTAGTCCGACAGGTAACACTGAAGCTTTCTTT; cdr3_aa: CASSPTGNTEAFF
j_call: TRBJ2-6; v_call: TRBV6-1; d_call: -; cdr3_nt: TGTGCCAGCAGTGAAGCGAGCTCTGGGGCCAACGTCCTGACTTTC; cdr3_aa: CASSEASSGANVLTF
j_call: TRBJ1-2; v_call: TRBV5-1; d_call: -; cdr3_nt: TGCGCCAGCAGCTTGACGAGGGCTACTAACTATGGCTACACCTTC; cdr3_aa: CASSLTRATNYGYTF
j_call: TRBJ2-7; v_call: TRBV5-1; d_call: -; cdr3_nt: TGCGCCAGCAGCGCCGACAGCGTAAGCTCCTACGAGCAGTACTTC; cdr3_aa: CASSADSVSSYEQYF
j_call: TRBJ2-7; v_call: TRBV2; d_call: -; cdr3_nt: TGTGCCAGCAGTGAATCGTCTTACTCCTACGAGCAGTACTTC; cdr3_aa: CASSESSYSYEQYF
j_call: TRBJ2-7; v_call: TRBV9; d_call: TRBD2; cdr3_nt: TGTGCCAGCAGCGCGACAGGGACTAGCGGGGGCTACGAGCAGTACTTC; cdr3_aa: CASSATGTSGGYEQYF
j_call: TRBJ1-1; v_call: TRBV11-2; d_call: -; cdr3_nt: TGTGCCAGCAGCTTTACAGGAAGCTTCAACACTGAAGCTTTCTTT; cdr3_aa: CASSFTGSFNTEAFF
j_call: TRBJ2-7; v_call: TRBV7-9; d_call: -; cdr3_nt: TGTGCCAGCAGATCCCCTTATTCCCACGAGCAGTACTTC; cdr3_aa: CASRSPYSHEQYF
j_call: TRBJ2-7; v_call: TRBV2; d_call: TRBD1; cdr3_nt: TGTGCCAGCAGTCAGACAGGGCGCGAGCAGTACTTC; cdr3_aa: CASSQTGREQYF